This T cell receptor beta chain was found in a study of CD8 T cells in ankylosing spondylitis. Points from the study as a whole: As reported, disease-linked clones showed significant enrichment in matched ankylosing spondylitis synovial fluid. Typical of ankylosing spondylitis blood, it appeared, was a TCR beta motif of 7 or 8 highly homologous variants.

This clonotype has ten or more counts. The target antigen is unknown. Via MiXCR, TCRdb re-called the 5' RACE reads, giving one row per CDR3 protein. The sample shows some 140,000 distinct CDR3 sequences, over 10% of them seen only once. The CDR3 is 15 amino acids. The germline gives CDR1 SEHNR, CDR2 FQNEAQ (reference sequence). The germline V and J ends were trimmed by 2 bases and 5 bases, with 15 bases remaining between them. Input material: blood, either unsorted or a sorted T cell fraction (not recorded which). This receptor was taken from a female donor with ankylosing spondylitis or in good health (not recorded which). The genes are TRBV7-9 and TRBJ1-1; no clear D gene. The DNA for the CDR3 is TGTGCCAGCAGCTTAATTACGGGAGGCCTGACTGAAGCTTTCTTT. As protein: CASSLITGGLTEAFF.